This T cell receptor (beta chain) was observed in a study of early T cells in non-severe SARS-CoV-2 infection. At the level of the study: Sequencing targeted bulk RNA from unsorted whole blood, leaving chains unpaired. Study-wide points: Matching with VDJdb favored anti-spike CD8 responses (missing private and CD4 specificities).

Germline assignment: CDR1 SGHAT and CDR2 FQNNGV. CDR3 length: 13 residues. V lost 0 bases and J lost 12, with 12 bases in between. As part of library construction, unique molecular identifiers were attached to individual cDNA molecules. TCRdb passed the 5' RACE reads through MiXCR, listing each CDR3 protein once. The sample includes about 22,000 distinct CDR3 sequences, under 5.5% seen only once; the top ten take roughly 15%. Details on this clonotype: Its matching antigen is unknown.

This TCR was sampled from an adult who was a healthcare worker with PCR-confirmed SARS-CoV-2 infection or an uninfected control (not recorded which). The chain has TRBV11-2 and TRBJ2-4; D is unresolved. Sample: whole blood. This chain's CDR3 is CASSLDPNRPQYF. The CDR3 DNA reads as TGTGCCAGCAGCTTAGATCCCAACAGACCTCAGTACTTC.